The clone carrying this T cell receptor (beta chain) occurred a few times. What it binds is not known. TCR beta CDR3 regions were amplified from RNA. During a first-round RT-PCR of the TCR CDR3, the HTBI primer set was used. TCRdb re-called the multiplex PCR reads through MiXCR, storing one row per CDR3 protein. The table includes 500,000 to 650,000 distinct CDR3 sequences, about 45% detected once. This record belongs to a study of T cells in Graves' hyperthyroidism and ophthalmopathy. The V gene's germline CDR1 is DFQATT and CDR2 SNEGSKA (reference sequence). The CDR3 extends over 12 amino acids. V dropped 2 bases and J dropped 6 bases, with 11 bases sitting between them. Exclusions: uncontrolled infection, other autoimmune disease, pregnancy, lactation. Diagnoses rested on clinical symptoms, serum thyroxine and TRAb, thyroid ultrasound and orbital computed tomography. Findings and limits, study-wide: Most thyroid clonotypes that were expanded above 0.001 also turned up in blood. With a median lead of approximately 6 months before onset, the model predicted ophthalmopathy.

The TCR was taken from an adult woman with Graves' disease, either hyperthyroidism or ophthalmopathy (not recorded which). V gene TRBV20-1 combines with J gene TRBJ2-7; TRBD2 might be the D (5 bases). The sequenced material came from peripheral blood or thyroid tissue (not recorded which). As DNA, the CDR3 is TGCAGTGCTAGAAGTCTAGCCAGCGAGCAGTACTTC. Amino acids: CSARSLASEQYF.